Following are 18 T cell receptor beta chains from one sample sequenced in a study of control samples from healthy donors and cancer patients. Sequencing was performed with immunoSEQ multiplex PCR; in TCRdb, only in-frame clones are kept and a portion is missing. In the table there are about 170,000 clones, about 91% of which are singletons. Sequences were obtained from blood. Receptors were obtained from a woman in her twenties or thirties in good health.

This clone was recorded once. The chain employs TRBV6-6 and TRBJ2-5, with a possible D match to TRBD1 (5 bases). The V and J ends lost 2 bases and 2 bases respectively, with 12 bases between them. The germline V gene encodes CDR1 MNHNY and CDR2 SVGAGI (reference sequence). The CDR3 consists of 15 residues. The DNA of the CDR3 is TGTGCCAGCAGTTACGTGGGTAGACAGCAAGAGACCCAGTACTTC. The encoded protein is CASSYVGRQQETQYF.

This clone was picked up a small number of times. The chain uses TRBV6-5 and TRBJ1-1, with D tentatively TRBD1 (5 bases). The germline V and J ends were trimmed by 0 bases and 3 bases, with 11 bases remaining between them. The germline CDR1 and CDR2 sequences are MNHEY and SVGAGI. CDR3 length: 15 residues. The CDR3 DNA follows: TGTGCCAGCAGTTACTCCCCAGGGCAAGACACTGAAGCTTTCTTT. Translated: CASSYSPGQDTEAFF.

The gene calls are TRBV20-1 and TRBJ2-1, with D perhaps matching TRBD2 (5 bases). The CDR3 runs to 11 residues. From germline, CDR1 is DFQATT and CDR2 SNEGSKA (reference sequence). V lost 3 bases and J 8 bases, leaving 8 bases between the germline ends. Written as DNA, the CDR3 is TGCAGTGCTAGTAAGAGGGATGAGCAGTTCTTC. Translating it yields CSASKRDEQFF.

This clone is a singleton in its sample. The chain combines TRBV9 with TRBJ1-6; D is undetermined. Trimming removed 4 bases from V and 8 bases from J, with 7 bases in between. The CDR3 has 12 amino acids. Germline CDR1 SGDLS, CDR2 YYNGEE. The CDR3 sequence: CASSNRDSPLHF. CDR3 sequence (DNA): TGTGCCAGCAGCAATAGGGATTCACCCCTCCACTTT.

V and J are TRBV5-1 and TRBJ2-3; TRBD2 agrees at 10 bases. The germline gives CDR1 SGHRS, CDR2 YFSETQ. After removal of 5 bases from V and 2 bases from J, the junction contained 5 bases not matched to a gene. The CDR3 length is 15 residues. CDR3 DNA: TGCGCCAGCAGGCCAGCGGGAGGGGTCACAGATACGCAGTATTTT. Amino acid sequence: CASRPAGGVTDTQYF.

This chain joins TRBV7-2 and TRBJ2-3; unclear D gene. Germline CDR1 SGHTA, CDR2 FQGNSA. V shed 2 bases and J shed 6 bases, with 9 bases lying between them. The CDR3 totals 13 residues. In DNA form, the CDR3 reads TGTGCCAGCAGCTTAAATAGCAGGGATACGCAGTATTTT. It codes for CASSLNSRDTQYF.

This clone was observed a single time. The V and J genes are TRBV9 and TRBJ1-4; D gene uncertain. This CDR3 spans 15 amino acids. The germline V and J ends were trimmed by 2 bases and 5 bases, with 13 bases remaining between them. Germline CDR1 and CDR2: SGDLS and YYNGEE. CDR3 bases: TGTGCCAGCAGCGTGGGAGCCGACTTAAATGAAAAACTGTTTTTT. Translating it yields CASSVGADLNEKLFF.

This clone was observed a handful of times. The genes are TRBV28 and TRBJ1-1; no definite D call. This CDR3 has 12 amino acids. Germline V lookup: CDR1 MDHEN, CDR2 SYDVKM. V lost 2 bases and J lost 8, with 9 bases in between. CDR3 protein: CASSLITGEAFF. Written as DNA, the CDR3 is TGTGCCAGCAGTTTAATTACGGGGGAAGCTTTCTTT.

This rearrangement joins TRBV27 to TRBJ2-5; 8 bases match TRBD2. Germline CDR1 reads MNHEY; CDR2 reads SMNVEV (reference sequence). The trim removed 1 base at V and 5 bases at J, leaving 12 bases unmatched. The CDR3 sequence is 17 residues long. CDR3 protein: CASSLYGRAPIMETQYF. As DNA, the CDR3 is TGTGCCAGCAGTTTATACGGGAGGGCCCCTATCATGGAGACCCAGTACTTC.

The CDR3 bases are TGTGCCAGCAGCTCCCCGGCTAATGAAAAACTGTTTTTT. This translates into CASSSPANEKLFF. The chain employs TRBV7-8 and TRBJ1-4; no clear D gene. The ends were cut back, 4 bases at V and 3 bases at J, with 6 bases in the middle. CDR1 is SGHVS, CDR2 FQNEAQ, per germline. The CDR3 has 13 amino acids.

V usage is TRBV3-1 (or the pseudogene TRBV3-2) and J usage is TRBJ1-2; no reliable D call. V dropped 0 bases and J dropped 7 bases, with 6 bases sitting between them. The germline V gene encodes CDR1 LGHDT and CDR2 YNNKEL (reference sequence). This CDR3 has 12 amino acids. CDR3 sequence reads: CASSQEPGGYTF. CDR3 sequence (DNA): TGTGCCAGCAGCCAAGAGCCGGGTGGCTACACCTTC.

The chain carries TRBV11-2 and TRBJ1-2; 7 positions match TRBD1. This CDR3 spans 17 amino acids. Germline V gives CDR1 SGHAT, CDR2 FQNNGV. The V and J ends lost 5 bases and 5 bases, in that order; junction bases with no gene match: 17. The CDR3 DNA sequence: TGTGCCAGCAGCCCAGACCAGATCAGGGACAGTATTTATGGCTACACCTTC. Translated, it gives CASSPDQIRDSIYGYTF.

The chain carries TRBV4-2 and TRBJ2-5; 9 bases are a match to TRBD2. V shed 0 bases, J shed 5 bases, and the junction held 13 bases outside the gene matches. Germline V gene lookup returns CDR1 LGHNA and CDR2 YNFKEQ. The CDR3 sequence is 18 residues long. The CDR3 DNA sequence: TGTGCCAGCAGCCAAGATCTGGGTAGCGGGAGAGTGGGGGAGACCCAGTACTTC. Its translation: CASSQDLGSGRVGETQYF.

This chain uses TRBV21-1 with TRBJ1-2; the D segment call TRBD1 is taken from the table without a DNA check. TRBV21-1 constitutes a pseudogene. The CDR3 covers 17 residues. The CDR3 loop reads CASSKKGRTGLNYGYTF. CDR3 DNA sequence: TGTGCCAGCAGCAAAAAGGGTAGGACAGGGCTTAACTATGGCTACACCTTC.

This clone was recorded only once. This chain connects TRBV3-1 (or the pseudogene TRBV3-2) to TRBJ2-3; D call uncertain. V was shortened by 1 base and J by 2 bases, with 13 bases between the two germline ends. Germline lookup yields CDR1 LGHDT and CDR2 YNNKEL (reference sequence). The CDR3 is 16 amino acids. The CDR3 bases are TGTGCCAGCAGCCAAGGAGTGGGCGAGTCCACAGATACGCAGTATTTT. Translated, it gives CASSQGVGESTDTQYF.

The gene calls are TRBV30 and TRBJ1-2; D possibly corresponds to TRBD1 (5 bases). Germline assignment: CDR1 GTSNPN and CDR2 SVGIG (reference sequence). Trimming took 3 bases from V and 4 from J, leaving 18 bases between them. The CDR3 spans 15 residues. The CDR3 coding sequence is TGTGCCTGGAGACCGGGACCCAATCCTGTCTATGGCTACACCTTC. Its translation is CAWRPGPNPVYGYTF.

The rearrangement uses TRBV11-2 and TRBJ2-3; 7 bases map to TRBD2. The CDR3 loop spans 17 amino acids. Germline CDR1 SGHAT, CDR2 FQNNGV. Trimming cost V 1 base and J 2 bases; bases outside gene matches: 9. CDR3 coding DNA: TGTGCCAGCAGCTTAGTTGCGGGCGGGAGTCCCACAGATACGCAGTATTTT. It yields the protein CASSLVAGGSPTDTQYF. The whole variable domain, remainder taken from reference TRBV11-2 and TRBJ2-3, is EAGVAQSPRYKIIEKRQSVAFWCNPISGHATLYWYQQILGQGPKLLIQFQNNGVVDDSQLPKDRFSAERLKGVDSTLKIQPAKLEDSAVYLCASSLVAGGSPTDTQYFGPGTRLTVL.

This clone was recorded once. The chain couples TRBV30 to TRBJ1-1, with D hard to call. The CDR3 has 11 amino acids. V gave up 4 bases and J gave up 1 base, with 4 bases separating them. Germline V gene data show CDR1 as GTSNPN and CDR2 as SVGIG (reference sequence). CDR3 sequence (DNA): TGTGCCTGGAAGGCGAACACTGAAGCTTTCTTT. Translated: CAWKANTEAFF.